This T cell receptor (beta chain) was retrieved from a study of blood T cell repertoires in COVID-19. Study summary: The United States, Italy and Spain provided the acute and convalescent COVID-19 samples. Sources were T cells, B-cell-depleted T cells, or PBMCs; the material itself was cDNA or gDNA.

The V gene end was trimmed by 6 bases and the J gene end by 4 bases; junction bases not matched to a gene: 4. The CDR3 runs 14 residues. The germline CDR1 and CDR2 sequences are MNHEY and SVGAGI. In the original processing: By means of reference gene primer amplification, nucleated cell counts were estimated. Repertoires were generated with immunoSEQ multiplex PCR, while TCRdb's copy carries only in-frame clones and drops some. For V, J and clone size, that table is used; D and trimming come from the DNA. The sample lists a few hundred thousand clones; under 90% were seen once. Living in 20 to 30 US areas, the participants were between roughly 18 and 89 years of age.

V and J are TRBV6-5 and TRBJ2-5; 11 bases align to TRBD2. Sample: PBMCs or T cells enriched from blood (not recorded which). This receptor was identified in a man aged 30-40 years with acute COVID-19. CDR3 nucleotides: TGTGCCAGCAGCACTAGCGGGGGCGGAGAGACCCAGTACTTC. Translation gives CASSTSGGGETQYF.